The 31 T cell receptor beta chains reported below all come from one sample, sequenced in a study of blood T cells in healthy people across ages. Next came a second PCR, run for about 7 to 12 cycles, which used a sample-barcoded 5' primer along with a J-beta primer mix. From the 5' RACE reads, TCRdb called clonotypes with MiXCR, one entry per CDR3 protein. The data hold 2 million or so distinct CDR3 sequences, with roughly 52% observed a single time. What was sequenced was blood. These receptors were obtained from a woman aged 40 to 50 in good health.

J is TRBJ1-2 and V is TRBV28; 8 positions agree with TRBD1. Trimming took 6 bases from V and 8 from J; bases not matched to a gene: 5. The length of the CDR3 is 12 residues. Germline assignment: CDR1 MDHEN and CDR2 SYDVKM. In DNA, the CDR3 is TGTGCCAGCAGGGGACAGGCACTAGGCTACACCTTC. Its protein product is CASRGQALGYTF.

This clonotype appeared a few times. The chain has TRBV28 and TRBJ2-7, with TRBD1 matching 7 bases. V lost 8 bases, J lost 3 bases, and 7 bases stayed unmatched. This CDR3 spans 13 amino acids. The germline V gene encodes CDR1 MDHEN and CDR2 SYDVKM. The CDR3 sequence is CASYRDSRYEQYF. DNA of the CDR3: TGTGCCAGCTATCGGGACAGCCGCTACGAGCAGTACTTC.

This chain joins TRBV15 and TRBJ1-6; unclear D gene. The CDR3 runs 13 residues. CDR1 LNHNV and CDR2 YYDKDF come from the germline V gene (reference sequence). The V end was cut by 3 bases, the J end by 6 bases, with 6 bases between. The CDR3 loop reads CATSRDFNSPLHF. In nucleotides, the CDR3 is TGTGCCACCAGCAGGGACTTTAATTCACCCCTCCACTTT.

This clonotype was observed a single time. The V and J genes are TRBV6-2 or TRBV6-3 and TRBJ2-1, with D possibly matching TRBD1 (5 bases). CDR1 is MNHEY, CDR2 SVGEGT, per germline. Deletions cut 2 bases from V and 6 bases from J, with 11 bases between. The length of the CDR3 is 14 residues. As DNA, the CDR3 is TGTGCCAGCAGTTACGTTGGGGCAGCCAATGAGCAGTTCTTC. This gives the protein CASSYVGAANEQFF.

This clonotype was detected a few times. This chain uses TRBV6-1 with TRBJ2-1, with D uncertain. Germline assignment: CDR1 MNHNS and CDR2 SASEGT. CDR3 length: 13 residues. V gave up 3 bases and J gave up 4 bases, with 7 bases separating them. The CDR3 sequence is CASSDKTYNEQFF. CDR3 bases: TGTGCCAGCAGTGACAAAACATACAATGAGCAGTTCTTC.

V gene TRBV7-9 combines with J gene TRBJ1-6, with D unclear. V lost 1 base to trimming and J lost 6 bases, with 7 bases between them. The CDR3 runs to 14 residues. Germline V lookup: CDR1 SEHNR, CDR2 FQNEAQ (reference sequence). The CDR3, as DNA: TGTGCCAGCAGCTTAGATCAGCTTAATTCACCCCTCCACTTT. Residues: CASSLDQLNSPLHF.

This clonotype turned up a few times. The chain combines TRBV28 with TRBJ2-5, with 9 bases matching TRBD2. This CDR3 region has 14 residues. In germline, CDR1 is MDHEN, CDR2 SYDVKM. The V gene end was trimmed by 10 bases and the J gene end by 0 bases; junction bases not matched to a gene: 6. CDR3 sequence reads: CANSSGAYQETQYF. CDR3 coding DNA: TGTGCCAATTCTAGCGGGGCGTACCAAGAGACCCAGTACTTC.

CDR3 residues: CASATRRYQETQYF. CDR3 in DNA: TGTGCCAGCGCTACCCGCAGGTACCAAGAGACCCAGTACTTC. This chain links TRBV27 with TRBJ2-5; D gene uncertain. The germline CDR1 and CDR2 sequences are MNHEY and SMNVEV (reference sequence). V dropped 8 bases and J dropped 0 bases, with 13 bases sitting between them. The CDR3 totals 14 residues.

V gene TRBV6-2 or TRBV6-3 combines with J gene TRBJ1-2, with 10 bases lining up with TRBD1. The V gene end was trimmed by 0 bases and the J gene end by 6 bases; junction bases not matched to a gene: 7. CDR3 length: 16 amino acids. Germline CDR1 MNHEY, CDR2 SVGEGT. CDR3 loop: CASSYSDRGFVDGYTF. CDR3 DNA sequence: TGTGCCAGCAGTTACTCGGACAGGGGGTTCGTGGATGGCTACACCTTC.

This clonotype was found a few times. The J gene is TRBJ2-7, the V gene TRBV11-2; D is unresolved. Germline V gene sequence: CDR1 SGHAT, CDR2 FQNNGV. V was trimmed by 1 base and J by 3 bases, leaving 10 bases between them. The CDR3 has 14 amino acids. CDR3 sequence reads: CASSLGNGDYEQYF. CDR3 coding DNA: TGTGCCAGCAGCTTAGGGAATGGGGACTACGAGCAGTACTTC. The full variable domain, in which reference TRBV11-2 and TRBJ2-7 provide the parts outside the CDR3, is EAGVAQSPRYKIIEKRQSVAFWCNPISGHATLYWYQQILGQGPKLLIQFQNNGVVDDSQLPKDRFSAERLKGVDSTLKIQPAKLEDSAVYLCASSLGNGDYEQYFGPGTRLTVT.

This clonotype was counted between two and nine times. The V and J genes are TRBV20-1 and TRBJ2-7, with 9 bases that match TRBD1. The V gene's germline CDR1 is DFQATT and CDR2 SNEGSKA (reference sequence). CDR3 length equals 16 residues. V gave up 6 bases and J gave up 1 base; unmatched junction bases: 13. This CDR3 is CSAPKHTGGRSYEQYF. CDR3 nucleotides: TGCAGTGCGCCCAAACACACAGGGGGCCGATCCTACGAGCAGTACTTC.

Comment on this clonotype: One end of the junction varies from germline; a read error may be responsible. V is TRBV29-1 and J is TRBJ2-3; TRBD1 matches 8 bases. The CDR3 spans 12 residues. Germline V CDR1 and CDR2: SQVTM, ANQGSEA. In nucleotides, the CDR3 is TGCAGCAACTTGGACAGGGCAGATACGCGGTATTTT. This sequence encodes CSNLDRADTRYF.

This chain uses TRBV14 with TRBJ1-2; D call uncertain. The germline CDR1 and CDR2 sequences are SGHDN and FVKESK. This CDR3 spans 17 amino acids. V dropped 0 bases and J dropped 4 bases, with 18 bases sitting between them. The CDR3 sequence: CASSQEARCAGGYGYTF. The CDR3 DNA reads TGTGCCAGCAGCCAAGAGGCCCGATGTGCAGGTGGCTATGGCTACACCTTC.

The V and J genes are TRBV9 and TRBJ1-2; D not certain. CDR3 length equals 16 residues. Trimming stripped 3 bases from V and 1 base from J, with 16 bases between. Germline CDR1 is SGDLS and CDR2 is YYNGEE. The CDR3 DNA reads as TGTGCCAGCAGCGGTCCTCGCAAGGGAAATAACTATGGCTACACCTTC. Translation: CASSGPRKGNNYGYTF.

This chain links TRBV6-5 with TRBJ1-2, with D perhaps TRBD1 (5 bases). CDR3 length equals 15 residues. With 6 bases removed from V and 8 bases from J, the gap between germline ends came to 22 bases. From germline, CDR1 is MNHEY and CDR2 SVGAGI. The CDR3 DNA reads TGTGCCAGCAGGCCTACCGCGGACATAGGCTACGGCTACACCTTC. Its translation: CASRPTADIGYGYTF.

DNA for the CDR3: TGTGCCAGCTCACCGTTACAGGGGGTTGAAGCTTTCTTT. This sequence encodes CASSPLQGVEAFF. This sequence joins TRBV18 and TRBJ1-1; 8 nucleotides agree with TRBD1. With V trimmed by 3 bases and J by 7 bases, 4 bases remained unmatched. The CDR3 extends over 13 amino acids. The germline V gene has CDR1 KGHSH and CDR2 LQKENI. Together with reference TRBV18 and TRBJ1-1, the CDR3 gives the full variable domain: NAGVMQNPRHLVRRRGQEARLRCSPMKGHSHVYWYRQLPEEGLKFMVYLQKENIIDESGMPKERFSAEFPKEGPSILRIQQVVRGDSAAYFCASSPLQGVEAFFGQGTRLTVV.

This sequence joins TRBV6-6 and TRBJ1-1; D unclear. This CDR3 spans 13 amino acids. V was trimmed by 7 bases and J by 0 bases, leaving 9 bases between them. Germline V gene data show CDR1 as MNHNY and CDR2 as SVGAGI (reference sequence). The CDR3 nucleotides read TGTGCCAGCACCGACCGATTGAACACTGAAGCTTTCTTT. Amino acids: CASTDRLNTEAFF.

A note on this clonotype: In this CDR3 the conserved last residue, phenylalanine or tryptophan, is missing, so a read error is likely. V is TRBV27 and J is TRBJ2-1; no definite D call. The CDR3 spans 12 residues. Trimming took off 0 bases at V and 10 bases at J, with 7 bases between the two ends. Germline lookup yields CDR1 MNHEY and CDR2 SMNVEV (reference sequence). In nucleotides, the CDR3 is TGTGCCAGCAGTTTATCGAGGAGAGAGCAGTTCGTC. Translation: CASSLSRREQFV.

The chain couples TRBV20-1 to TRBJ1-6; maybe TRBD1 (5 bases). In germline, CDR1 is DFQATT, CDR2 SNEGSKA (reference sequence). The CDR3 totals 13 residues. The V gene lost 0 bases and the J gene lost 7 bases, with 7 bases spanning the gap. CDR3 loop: CSAREEGNSPLHF. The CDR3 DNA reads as TGCAGTGCTAGAGAAGAGGGGAATTCACCCCTCCACTTT.

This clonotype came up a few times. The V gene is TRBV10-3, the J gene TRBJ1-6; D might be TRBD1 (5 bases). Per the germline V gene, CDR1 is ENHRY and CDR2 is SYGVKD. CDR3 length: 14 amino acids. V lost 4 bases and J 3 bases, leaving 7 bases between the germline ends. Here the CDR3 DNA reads TGTGCCATCAGTGCAGGGAACTATAATTCACCCCTCCACTTT. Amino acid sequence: CAISAGNYNSPLHF.

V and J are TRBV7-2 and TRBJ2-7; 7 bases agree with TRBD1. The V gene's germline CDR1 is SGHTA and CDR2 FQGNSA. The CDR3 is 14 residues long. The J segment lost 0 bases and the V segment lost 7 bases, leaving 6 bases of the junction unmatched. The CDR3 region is CASTGQHTSYEQYF. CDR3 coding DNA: TGTGCCAGCACGGGACAGCATACCTCCTACGAGCAGTACTTC. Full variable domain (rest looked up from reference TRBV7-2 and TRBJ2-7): GAGVSQSPSNKVTEKGKDVELRCDPISGHTALYWYRQSLGQGLEFLIYFQGNSAPDKSGLPSDRFSAERTGGSVSTLTIQRTQQEDSAVYLCASTGQHTSYEQYFGPGTRLTVT.

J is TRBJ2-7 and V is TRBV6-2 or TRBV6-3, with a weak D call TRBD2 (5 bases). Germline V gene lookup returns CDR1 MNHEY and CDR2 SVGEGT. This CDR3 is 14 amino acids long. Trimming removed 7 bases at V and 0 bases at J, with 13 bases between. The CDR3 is CASTTRMNSYEQYF. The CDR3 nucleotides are TGTGCCAGCACCACTAGGATGAACTCCTACGAGCAGTACTTC.

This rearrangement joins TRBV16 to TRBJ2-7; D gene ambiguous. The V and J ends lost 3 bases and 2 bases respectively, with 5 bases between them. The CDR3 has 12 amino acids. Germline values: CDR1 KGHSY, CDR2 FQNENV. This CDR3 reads CASSHLTYEQYF. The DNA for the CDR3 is TGTGCCAGCAGCCACCTGACCTACGAGCAGTACTTC.

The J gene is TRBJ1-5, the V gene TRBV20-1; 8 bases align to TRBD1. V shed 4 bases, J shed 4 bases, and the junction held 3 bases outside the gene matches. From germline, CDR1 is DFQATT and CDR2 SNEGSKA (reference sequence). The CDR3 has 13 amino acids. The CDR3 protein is CSANTGGNQPQHF. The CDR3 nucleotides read TGCAGTGCTAATACAGGGGGAAATCAGCCCCAGCATTTT.

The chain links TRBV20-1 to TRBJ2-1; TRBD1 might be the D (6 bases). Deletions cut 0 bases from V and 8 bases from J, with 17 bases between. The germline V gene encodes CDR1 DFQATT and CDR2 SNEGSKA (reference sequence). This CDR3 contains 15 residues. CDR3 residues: CSARDPQGSRHEQFF. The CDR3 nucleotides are TGCAGTGCTAGAGATCCACAGGGTTCGAGGCATGAGCAGTTCTTC.

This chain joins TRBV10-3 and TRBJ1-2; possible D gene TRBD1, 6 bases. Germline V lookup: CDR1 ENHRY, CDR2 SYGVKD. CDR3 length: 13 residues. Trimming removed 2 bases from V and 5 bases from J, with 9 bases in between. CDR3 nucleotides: TGTGCCATCAGTGAGATAGGACAGTATGGCTACACCTTC. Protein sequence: CAISEIGQYGYTF.

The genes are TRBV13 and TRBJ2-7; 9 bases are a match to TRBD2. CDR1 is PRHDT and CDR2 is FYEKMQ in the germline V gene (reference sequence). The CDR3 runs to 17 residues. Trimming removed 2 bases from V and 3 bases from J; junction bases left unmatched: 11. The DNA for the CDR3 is TGTGCCAGCAGCTTACGAGGGGGTGCGGGGGGGCGCTACGAGCAGTACTTC. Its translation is CASSLRGGAGGRYEQYF.

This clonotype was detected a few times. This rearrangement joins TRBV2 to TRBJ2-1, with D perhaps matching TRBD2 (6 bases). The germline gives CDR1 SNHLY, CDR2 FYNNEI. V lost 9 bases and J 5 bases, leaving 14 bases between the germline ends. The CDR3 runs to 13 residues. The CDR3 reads CARGTFSNNEQFF. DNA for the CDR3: TGTGCCAGGGGGACTTTCAGTAACAATGAGCAGTTCTTC.

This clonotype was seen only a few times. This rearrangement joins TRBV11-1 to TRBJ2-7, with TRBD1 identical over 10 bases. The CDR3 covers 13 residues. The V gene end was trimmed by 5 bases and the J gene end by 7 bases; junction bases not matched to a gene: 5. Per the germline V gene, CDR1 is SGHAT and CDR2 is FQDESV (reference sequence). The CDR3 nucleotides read TGTGCCAGCAGCCCTGACAGGGGGCGTGAGCAGTACTTC. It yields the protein CASSPDRGREQYF. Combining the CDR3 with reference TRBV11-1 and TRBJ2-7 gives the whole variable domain EAEVAQSPRYKITEKSQAVAFWCDPISGHATLYWYRQILGQGPELLVQFQDESVVDDSQLPKDRFSAERLKGVDSTLKIQPAELGDSAMYLCASSPDRGREQYFGPGTRLTVT.

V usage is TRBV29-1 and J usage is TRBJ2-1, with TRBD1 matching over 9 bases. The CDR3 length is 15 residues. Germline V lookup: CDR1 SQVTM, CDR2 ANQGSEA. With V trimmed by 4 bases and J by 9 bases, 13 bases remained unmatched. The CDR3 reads CSVVFRGTGLGEQFF. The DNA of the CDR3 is TGCAGCGTTGTGTTTAGGGGGACAGGGTTGGGTGAGCAGTTCTTC.

The CDR3 sequence: CASSQGRGSNQPQHF. In nucleotides, the CDR3 is TGTGCCAGCAGCCAGGGAAGGGGTAGCAATCAGCCCCAGCATTTT. The chain is built from TRBV3-1 and TRBJ1-5, with a weak D call TRBD1 (5 bases). The V end lost 3 bases, the J end lost 0 bases, and 9 bases lay between the germline ends. From germline, CDR1 is LGHDT and CDR2 YNNKEL (reference sequence). The CDR3 is 15 amino acids.